This T cell receptor (beta chain) emerged from a study of shared T cell receptors in the human thymus. This clone was seen just once. V gave up 7 bases and J gave up 3 bases, with 13 bases separating them. Looked up from germline, CDR1 is MNHEY and CDR2 is SVGAGI. The CDR3 has 13 amino acids. This table comes from immunoSEQ multiplex PCR, and its TCRdb copy is limited to in-frame clones, with some not included. Of some 640,000 clones listed, roughly 86% were seen once; the top ten hold approximately 0.0097%. The same data also contributed to another study, on human thymus T cells. From that paper: Healthy Finnish infants undergoing corrective surgery for congenital heart defects were used as donors. Thymus tissue was removed during corrective cardiac surgery. Gene usage (both V and J) appeared biased in thymic and blood repertoires. Unrelated people showed highly overlapping thymic repertoires, related research reported.

The sequence was collected from a boy under two years old with a congenital heart defect. Sequenced material: thymocytes. The V gene is TRBV6-5, the J gene TRBJ2-7; possibly TRBD2 for D (6 bases). As DNA, the CDR3 is TGTGCCAGCAAAGATCCGGGACTCTACGAGCAGTACTTC. It specifies CASKDPGLYEQYF.